This T cell receptor beta chain was sequenced during a study of response to subunit inactivated influenza vaccine. TCRdb reprocessed the RT-PCR reads via MiXCR and lists one record per CDR3 protein. The data hold a few hundred thousand distinct CDR3 sequences, with just over 20% observed a single time. The CDR3 length is 16 residues. The germline CDR1 and CDR2 sequences are SGHAT and FQDESV (reference sequence). Trimming removed 5 bases at V and 0 bases at J, with 14 bases between. The material sequenced was PBMCs from blood, taken approximately 20 months after vaccination. The chain uses TRBV11-1 and TRBJ2-1; tentatively, D is TRBD2 (5 bases). This receptor was obtained from a man aged 50 to 69 who received an inactivated influenza vaccine. CDR3 residues: CASSPGILSSYNEQFF. The CDR3 bases are TGTGCCAGCAGCCCCGGGATCCTAAGCTCCTACAATGAGCAGTTCTTC.